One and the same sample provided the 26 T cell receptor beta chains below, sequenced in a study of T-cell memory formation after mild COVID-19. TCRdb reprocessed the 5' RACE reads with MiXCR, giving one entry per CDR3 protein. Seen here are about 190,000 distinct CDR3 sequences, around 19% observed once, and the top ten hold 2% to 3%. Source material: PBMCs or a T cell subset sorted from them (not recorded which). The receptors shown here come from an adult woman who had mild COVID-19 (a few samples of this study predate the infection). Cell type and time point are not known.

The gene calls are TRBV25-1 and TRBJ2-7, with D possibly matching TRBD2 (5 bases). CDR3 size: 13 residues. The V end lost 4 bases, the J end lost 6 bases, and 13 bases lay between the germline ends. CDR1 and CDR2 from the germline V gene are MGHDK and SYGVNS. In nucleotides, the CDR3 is TGTGCCAGCAGTGGTCTAGCTTCGGCCGAGCAGTACTTC. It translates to CASSGLASAEQYF.

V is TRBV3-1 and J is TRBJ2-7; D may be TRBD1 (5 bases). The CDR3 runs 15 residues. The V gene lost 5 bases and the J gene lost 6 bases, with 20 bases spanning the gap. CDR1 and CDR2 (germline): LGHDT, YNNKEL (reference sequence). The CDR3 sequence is CASSGWGTLMGEQYF. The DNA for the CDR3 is TGTGCCAGCAGCGGTTGGGGCACCCTGATGGGCGAGCAGTACTTC.

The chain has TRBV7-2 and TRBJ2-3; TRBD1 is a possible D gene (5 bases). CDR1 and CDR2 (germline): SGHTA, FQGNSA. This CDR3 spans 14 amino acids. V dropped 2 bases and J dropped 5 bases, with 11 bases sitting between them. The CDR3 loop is CASSLTGFLDTQYF. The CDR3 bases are TGTGCCAGCAGCTTAACAGGCTTTTTAGATACGCAGTATTTT.

The CDR3: CATSEGRDGSAIYF. CDR3 nucleotide sequence: TGTGCCACCAGTGAGGGTAGGGACGGGAGCGCCATATATTTT. The chain carries TRBV24-1 and TRBJ1-3, with D maybe TRBD1 (5 bases). The CDR3 has 14 residues. Germline assignment: CDR1 KGHDR and CDR2 SFDVKD. Trimming took off 4 bases at V and 11 bases at J, with 17 bases between the two ends.

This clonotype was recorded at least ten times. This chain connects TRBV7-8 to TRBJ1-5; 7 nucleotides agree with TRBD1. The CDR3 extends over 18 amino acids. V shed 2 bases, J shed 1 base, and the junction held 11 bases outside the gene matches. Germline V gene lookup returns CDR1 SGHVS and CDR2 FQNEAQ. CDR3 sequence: CASSLTEEGAASNQPQHF. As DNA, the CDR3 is TGTGCCAGCAGCTTAACCGAGGAGGGGGCGGCCAGCAATCAGCCCCAGCATTTT. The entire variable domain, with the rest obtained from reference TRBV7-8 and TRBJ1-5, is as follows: GAGVSQSPRYKVAKRGQDVALRCDPISGHVSLFWYQQALGQGPEFLTYFQNEAQLDKSGLPSDRFFAERPEGSVSTLKIQRTQQEDSAVYLCASSLTEEGAASNQPQHFGDGTRLSIL.

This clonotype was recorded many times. CDR3 bases: TGTGCCAGCAGCCGCGGACTGAGCTCCTACGAGCAGTACTTC. The encoded protein is CASSRGLSSYEQYF. The chain carries TRBV7-2 and TRBJ2-7; D might be TRBD2 (5 bases). The CDR3 has 14 amino acids. Per the germline V gene, CDR1 is SGHTA and CDR2 is FQGNSA. Trimming left V 5 bases short and J 0 bases short, with 11 bases between.

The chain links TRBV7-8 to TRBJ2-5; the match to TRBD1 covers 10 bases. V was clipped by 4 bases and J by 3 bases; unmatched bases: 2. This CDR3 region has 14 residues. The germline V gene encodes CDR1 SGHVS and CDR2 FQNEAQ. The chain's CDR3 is CASSSDRGKETQYF. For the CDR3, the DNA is TGTGCCAGCAGCTCGGACAGGGGGAAAGAGACCCAGTACTTC.

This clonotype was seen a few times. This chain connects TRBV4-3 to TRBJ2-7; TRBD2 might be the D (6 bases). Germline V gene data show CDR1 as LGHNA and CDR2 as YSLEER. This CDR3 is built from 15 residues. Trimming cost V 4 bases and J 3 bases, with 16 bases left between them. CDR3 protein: CASSPQTSKGYEQYF. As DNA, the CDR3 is TGCGCCAGCAGCCCCCAGACTAGTAAGGGCTACGAGCAGTACTTC.

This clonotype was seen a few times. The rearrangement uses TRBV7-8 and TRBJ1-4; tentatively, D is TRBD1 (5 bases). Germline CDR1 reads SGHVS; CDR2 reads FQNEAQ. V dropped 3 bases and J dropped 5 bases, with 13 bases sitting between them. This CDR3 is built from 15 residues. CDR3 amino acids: CASSFRGMANEKLFF. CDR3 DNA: TGTGCCAGCAGCTTCCGGGGCATGGCGAATGAAAAACTGTTTTTT.

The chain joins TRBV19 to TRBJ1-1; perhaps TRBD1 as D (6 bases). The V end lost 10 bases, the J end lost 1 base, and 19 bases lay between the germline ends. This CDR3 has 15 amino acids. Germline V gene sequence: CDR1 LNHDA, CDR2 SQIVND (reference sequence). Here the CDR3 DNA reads TGTGCCACTAAAGAACAGGGAATTGGGAACACTGAAGCTTTCTTT. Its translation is CATKEQGIGNTEAFF.

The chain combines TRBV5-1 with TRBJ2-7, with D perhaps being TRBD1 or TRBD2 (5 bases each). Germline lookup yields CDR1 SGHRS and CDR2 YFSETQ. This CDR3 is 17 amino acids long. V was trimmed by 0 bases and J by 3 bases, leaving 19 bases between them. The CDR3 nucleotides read TGCGCCAGCAGCTTGGCTTCAGGGTGGGGGACCAACTACGAGCAGTACTTC. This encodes CASSLASGWGTNYEQYF.

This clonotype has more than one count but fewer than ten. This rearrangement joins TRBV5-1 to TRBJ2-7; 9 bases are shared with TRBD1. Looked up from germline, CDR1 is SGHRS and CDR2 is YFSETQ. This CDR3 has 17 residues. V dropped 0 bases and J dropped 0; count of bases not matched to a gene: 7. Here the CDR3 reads CASSLVGRDRDSYEQYF. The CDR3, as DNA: TGCGCCAGCAGCTTGGTCGGTCGGGACAGGGACTCCTACGAGCAGTACTTC.

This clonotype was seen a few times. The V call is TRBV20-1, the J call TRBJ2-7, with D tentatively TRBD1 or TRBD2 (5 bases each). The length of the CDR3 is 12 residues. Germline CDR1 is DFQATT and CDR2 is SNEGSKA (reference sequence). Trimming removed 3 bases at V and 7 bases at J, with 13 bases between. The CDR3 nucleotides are TGCAGTGCTAGGGGTGGGACCGGGGAGCAGTACTTC. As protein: CSARGGTGEQYF.

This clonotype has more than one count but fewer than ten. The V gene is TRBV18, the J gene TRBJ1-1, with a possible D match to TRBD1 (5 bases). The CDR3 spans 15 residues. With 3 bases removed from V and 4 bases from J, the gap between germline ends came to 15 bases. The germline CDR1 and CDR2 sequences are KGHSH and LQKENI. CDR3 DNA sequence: TGTGCCAGCTCACCCGGCACCGGGGGTGGCACTGAAGCTTTCTTT. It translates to CASSPGTGGGTEAFF.

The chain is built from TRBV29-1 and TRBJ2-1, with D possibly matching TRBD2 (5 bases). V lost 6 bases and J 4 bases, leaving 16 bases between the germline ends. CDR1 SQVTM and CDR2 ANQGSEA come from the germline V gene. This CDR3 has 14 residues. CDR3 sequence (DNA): TGCAGCGTGGCCTCTAGCAGAGGTTACAATGAGCAGTTCTTC. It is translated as CSVASSRGYNEQFF.

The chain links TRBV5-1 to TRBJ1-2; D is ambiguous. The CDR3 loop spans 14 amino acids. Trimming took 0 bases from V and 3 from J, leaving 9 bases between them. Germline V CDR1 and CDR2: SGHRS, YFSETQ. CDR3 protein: CASSLAITDYGYTF. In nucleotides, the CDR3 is TGCGCCAGCAGCTTGGCCATAACAGACTATGGCTACACCTTC.

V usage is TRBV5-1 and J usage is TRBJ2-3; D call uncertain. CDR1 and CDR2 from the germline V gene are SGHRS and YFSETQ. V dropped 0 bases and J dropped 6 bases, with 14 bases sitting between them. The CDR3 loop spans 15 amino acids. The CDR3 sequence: CASSLALGRVDTQYF. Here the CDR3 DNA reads TGCGCCAGCAGCTTGGCCCTAGGAAGGGTGGATACGCAGTATTTT.

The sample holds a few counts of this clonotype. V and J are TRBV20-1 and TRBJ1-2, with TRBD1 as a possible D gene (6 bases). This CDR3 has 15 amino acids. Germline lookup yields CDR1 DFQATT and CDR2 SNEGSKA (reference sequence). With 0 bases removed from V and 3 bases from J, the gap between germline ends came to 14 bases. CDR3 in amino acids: CSARDAAGVDYGYTF. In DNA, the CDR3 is TGCAGTGCTAGAGATGCGGCAGGGGTGGACTATGGCTACACCTTC.

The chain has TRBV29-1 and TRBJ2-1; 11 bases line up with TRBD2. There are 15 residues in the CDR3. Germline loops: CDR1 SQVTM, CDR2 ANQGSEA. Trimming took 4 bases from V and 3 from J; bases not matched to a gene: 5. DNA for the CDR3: TGCAGCGTTGGACTAGCGGGATGGAACTACAATGAGCAGTTCTTC. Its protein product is CSVGLAGWNYNEQFF.

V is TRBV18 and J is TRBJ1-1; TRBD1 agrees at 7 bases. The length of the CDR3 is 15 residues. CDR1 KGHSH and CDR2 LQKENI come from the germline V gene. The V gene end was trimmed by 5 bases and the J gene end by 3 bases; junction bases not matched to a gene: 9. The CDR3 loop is CASSSGQAGYTEAFF. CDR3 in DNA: TGTGCCAGCTCATCAGGACAGGCGGGGTACACTGAAGCTTTCTTT.

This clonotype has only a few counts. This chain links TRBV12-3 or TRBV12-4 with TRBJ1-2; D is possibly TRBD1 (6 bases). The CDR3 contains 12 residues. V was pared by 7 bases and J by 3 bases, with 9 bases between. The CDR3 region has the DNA TGTGCCAGCACCAGGGGCGACTATGGCTACACCTTC. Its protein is CASTRGDYGYTF.

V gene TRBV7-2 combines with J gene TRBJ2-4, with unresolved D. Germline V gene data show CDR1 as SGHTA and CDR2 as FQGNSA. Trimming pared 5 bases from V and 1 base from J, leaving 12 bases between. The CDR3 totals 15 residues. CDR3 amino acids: CASSPYGPAKNIQYF. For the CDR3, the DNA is TGTGCCAGCAGCCCCTATGGGCCTGCCAAAAACATTCAGTACTTC.

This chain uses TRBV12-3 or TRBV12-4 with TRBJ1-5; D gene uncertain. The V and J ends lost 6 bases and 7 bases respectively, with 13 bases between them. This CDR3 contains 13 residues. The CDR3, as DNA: TGTGCCAGCAGCGGGAGGTCCCGGCAGCCCCAGCATTTT. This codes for CASSGRSRQPQHF.

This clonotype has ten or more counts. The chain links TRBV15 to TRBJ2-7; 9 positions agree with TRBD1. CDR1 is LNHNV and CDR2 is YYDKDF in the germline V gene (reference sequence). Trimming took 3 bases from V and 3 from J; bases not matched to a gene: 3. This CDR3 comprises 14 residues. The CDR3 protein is CATSRDRGFYEQYF. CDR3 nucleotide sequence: TGTGCCACCAGCAGGGACAGGGGTTTCTACGAGCAGTACTTC.

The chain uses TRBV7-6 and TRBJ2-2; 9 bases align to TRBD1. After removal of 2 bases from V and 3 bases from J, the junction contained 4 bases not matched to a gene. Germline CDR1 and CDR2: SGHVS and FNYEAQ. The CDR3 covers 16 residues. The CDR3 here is CASSLRDREYTGELFF. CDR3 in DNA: TGTGCCAGCAGCTTAAGGGACAGGGAATACACCGGGGAGCTGTTTTTT. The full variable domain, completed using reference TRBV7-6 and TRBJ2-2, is GAGVSQSPRYKVTKRGQDVALRCDPISGHVSLYWYRQALGQGPEFLTYFNYEAQQDKSGLPNDRFSAERPEGSISTLTIQRTEQRDSAMYRCASSLRDREYTGELFFGEGSRLTVL.

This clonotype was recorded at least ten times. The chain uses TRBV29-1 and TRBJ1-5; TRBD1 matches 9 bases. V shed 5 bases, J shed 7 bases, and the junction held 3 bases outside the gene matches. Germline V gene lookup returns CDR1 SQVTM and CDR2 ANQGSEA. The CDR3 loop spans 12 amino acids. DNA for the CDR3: TGCAGCGTTAGGACAGGGGAACAGCCCCAGCATTTT. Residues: CSVRTGEQPQHF. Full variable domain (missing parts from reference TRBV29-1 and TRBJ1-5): SAVISQKPSRDICQRGTSLTIQCQVDSQVTMMFWYRQQPGQSLTLIATANQGSEATYESGFVIDKFPISRPNLTFSTLTVSNMSPEDSSIYLCSVRTGEQPQHFGDGTRLSIL.